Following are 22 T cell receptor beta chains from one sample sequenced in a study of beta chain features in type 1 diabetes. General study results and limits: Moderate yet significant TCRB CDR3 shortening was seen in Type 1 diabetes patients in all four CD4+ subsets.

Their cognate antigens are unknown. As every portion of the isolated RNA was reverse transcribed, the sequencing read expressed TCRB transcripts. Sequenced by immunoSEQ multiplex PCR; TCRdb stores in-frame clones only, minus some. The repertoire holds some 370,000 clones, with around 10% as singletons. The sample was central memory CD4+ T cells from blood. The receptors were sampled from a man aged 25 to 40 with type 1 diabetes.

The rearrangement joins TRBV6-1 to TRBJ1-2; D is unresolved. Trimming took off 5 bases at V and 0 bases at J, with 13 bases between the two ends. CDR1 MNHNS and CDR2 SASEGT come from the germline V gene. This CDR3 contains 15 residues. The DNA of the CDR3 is TGTGCCAGCAGTCAGATGTCGGTTCCTAACTATGGCTACACCTTC. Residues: CASSQMSVPNYGYTF.

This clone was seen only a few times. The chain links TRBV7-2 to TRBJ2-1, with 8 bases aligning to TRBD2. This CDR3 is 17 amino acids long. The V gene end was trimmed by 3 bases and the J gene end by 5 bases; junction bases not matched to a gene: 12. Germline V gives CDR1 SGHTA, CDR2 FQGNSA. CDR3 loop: CASSFDPPAGVNNEQFF. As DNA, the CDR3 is TGTGCCAGCAGCTTCGATCCTCCAGCGGGAGTTAACAATGAGCAGTTCTTC.

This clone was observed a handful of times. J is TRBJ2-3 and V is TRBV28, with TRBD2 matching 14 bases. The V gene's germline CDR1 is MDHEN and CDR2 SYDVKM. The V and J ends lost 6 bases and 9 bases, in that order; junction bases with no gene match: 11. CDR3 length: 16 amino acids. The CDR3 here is CASSRGQGTSGGTQYF. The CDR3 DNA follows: TGTGCCAGCAGCCGAGGACAGGGGACTAGCGGGGGCACGCAGTATTTT.

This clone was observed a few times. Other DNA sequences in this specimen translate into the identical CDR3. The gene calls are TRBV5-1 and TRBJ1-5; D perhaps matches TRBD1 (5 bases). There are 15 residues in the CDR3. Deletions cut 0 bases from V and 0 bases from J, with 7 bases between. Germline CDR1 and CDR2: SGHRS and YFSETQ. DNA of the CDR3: TGCGCCAGCAGCTTGGCCGGGGGTAGCAATCAGCCCCAGCATTTT. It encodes CASSLAGGSNQPQHF.

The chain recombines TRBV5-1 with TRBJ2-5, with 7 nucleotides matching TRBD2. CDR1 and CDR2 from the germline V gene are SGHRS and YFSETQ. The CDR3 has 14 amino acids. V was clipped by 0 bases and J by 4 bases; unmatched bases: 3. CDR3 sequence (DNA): TGCGCCAGCAGCTTGGGGGAGGGCCGAGAGACCCAGTACTTC. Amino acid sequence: CASSLGEGRETQYF.

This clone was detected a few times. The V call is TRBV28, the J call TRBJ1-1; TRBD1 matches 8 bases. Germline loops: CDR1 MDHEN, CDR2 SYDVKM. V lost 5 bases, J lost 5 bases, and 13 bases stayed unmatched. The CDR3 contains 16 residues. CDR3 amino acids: CASSTPQGTGRTEAFF. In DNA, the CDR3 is TGTGCCAGCAGTACCCCACAGGGGACAGGTAGGACTGAAGCTTTCTTT. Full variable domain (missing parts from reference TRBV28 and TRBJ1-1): DVKVTQSSRYLVKRTGEKVFLECVQDMDHENMFWYRQDPGLGLRLIYFSYDVKMKEKGDIPEGYSVSREKKERFSLILESASTNQTSMYLCASSTPQGTGRTEAFFGQGTRLTVV.

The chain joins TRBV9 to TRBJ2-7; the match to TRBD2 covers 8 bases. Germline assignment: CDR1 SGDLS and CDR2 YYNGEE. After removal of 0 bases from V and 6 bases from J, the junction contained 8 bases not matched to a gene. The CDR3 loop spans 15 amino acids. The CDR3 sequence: CASSVGGTSFPEQYF. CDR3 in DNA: TGTGCCAGCAGCGTAGGGGGGACTAGTTTCCCCGAGCAGTACTTC.

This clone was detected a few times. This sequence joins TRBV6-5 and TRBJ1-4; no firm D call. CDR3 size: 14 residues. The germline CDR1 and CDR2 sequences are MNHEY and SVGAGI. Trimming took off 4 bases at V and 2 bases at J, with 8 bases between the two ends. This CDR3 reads CASSLRPTNEKLFF. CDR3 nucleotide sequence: TGTGCCAGCAGTTTAAGACCGACTAATGAAAAACTGTTTTTT.

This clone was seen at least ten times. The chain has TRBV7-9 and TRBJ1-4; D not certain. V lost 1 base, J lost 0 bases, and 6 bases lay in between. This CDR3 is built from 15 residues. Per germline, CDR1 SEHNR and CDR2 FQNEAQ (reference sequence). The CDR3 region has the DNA TGTGCCAGCAGCTTAGGAGCCGCAACTAATGAAAAACTGTTTTTT. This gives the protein CASSLGAATNEKLFF.

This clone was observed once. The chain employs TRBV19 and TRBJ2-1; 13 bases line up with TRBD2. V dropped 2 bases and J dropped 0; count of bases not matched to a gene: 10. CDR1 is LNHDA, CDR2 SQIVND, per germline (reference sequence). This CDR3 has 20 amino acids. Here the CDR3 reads CASSITGTSGTSSSYNEQFF. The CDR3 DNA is TGTGCCAGTAGTATAACCGGGACTAGCGGGACTTCTAGCTCCTACAATGAGCAGTTCTTC. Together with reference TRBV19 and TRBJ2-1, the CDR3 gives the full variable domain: DGGITQSPKYLFRKEGQNVTLSCEQNLNHDAMYWYRQDPGQGLRLIYYSQIVNDFQKGDIAEGYSVSREKKESFPLTVTSAQKNPTAFYLCASSITGTSGTSSSYNEQFFGPGTRLTVL.

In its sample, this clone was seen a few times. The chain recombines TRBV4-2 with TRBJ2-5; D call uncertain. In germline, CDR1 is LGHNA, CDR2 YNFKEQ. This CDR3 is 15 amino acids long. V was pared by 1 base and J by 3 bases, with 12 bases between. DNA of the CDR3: TGTGCCAGCAGCCAAGTCGCGACTGGGAAAGAGACCCAGTACTTC. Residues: CASSQVATGKETQYF.

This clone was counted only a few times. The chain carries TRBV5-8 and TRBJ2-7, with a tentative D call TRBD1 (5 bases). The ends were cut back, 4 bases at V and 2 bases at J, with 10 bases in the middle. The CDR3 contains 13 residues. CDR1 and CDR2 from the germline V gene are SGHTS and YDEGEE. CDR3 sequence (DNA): TGTGCCAGCAGCGATTTAGGGGCCTACGAGCAGTACTTC. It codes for CASSDLGAYEQYF.

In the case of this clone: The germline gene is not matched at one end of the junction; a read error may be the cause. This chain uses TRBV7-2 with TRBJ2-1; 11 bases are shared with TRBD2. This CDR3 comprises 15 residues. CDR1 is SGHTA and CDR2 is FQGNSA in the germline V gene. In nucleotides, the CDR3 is TGCGCCAGCAGCTTTTCTAGCGGGAGGTTTAGTGAGCAGTTCTTC. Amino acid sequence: CASSFSSGRFSEQFF.

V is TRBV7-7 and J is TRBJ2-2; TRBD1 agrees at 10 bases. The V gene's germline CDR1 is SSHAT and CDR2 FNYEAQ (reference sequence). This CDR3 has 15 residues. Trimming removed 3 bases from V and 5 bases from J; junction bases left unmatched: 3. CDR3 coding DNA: TGTGCCAGCAGCTTCAGGGACAGGGGTACCGGGGAGCTGTTTTTT. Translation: CASSFRDRGTGELFF. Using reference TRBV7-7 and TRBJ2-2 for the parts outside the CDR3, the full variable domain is GAGVSQSPRYKVTKRGQDVTLRCDPISSHATLYWYQQALGQGPEFLTYFNYEAQPDKSGLPSDRFSAERPEGSISTLTIQRTEQRDSAMYRCASSFRDRGTGELFFGEGSRLTVL.

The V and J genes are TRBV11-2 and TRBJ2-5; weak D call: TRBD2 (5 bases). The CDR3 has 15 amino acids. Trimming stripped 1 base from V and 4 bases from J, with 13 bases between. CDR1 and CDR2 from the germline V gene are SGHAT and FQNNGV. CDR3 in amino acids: CASSLVPSFAETQYF. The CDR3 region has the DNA TGTGCCAGCAGCTTAGTACCTAGCTTTGCAGAGACCCAGTACTTC.

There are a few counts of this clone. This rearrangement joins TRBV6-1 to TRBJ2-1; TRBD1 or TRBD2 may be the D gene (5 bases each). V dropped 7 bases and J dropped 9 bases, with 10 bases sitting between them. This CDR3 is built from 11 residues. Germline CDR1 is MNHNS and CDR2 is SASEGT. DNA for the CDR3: TGTGCCAGCACGAGGGGCACTGAGCAGTTCTTC. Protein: CASTRGTEQFF.

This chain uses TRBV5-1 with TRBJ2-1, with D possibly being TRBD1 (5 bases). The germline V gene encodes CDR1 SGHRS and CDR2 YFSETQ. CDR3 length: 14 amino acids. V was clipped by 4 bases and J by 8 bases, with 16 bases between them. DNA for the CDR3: TGCGCCAGCAGCCGGAGCAGACCCAGGGATGAGCAGTTCTTC. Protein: CASSRSRPRDEQFF.

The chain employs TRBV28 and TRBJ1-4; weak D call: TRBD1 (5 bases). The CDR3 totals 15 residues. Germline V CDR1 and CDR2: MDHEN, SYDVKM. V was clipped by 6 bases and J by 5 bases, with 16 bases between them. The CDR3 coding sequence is TGTGCCAGCAGGGGGGGGTCCCACGGGAATGAAAAACTGTTTTTT. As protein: CASRGGSHGNEKLFF. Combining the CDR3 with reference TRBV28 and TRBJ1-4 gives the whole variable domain DVKVTQSSRYLVKRTGEKVFLECVQDMDHENMFWYRQDPGLGLRLIYFSYDVKMKEKGDIPEGYSVSREKKERFSLILESASTNQTSMYLCASRGGSHGNEKLFFGSGTQLSVL.

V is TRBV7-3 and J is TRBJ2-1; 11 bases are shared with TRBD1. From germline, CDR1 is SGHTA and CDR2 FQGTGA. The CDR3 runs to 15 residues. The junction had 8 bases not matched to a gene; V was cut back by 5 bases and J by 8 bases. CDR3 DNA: TGTGCCAGCAGCCCAGGGACAGGGGGATTTCATGAGCAGTTCTTC. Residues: CASSPGTGGFHEQFF.

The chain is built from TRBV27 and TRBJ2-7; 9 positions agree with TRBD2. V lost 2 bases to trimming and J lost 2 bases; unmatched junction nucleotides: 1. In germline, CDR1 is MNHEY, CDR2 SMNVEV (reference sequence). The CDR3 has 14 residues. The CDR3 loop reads CASSLAGGPYEQYF. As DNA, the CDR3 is TGTGCCAGCAGTTTAGCGGGAGGGCCCTACGAGCAGTACTTC.

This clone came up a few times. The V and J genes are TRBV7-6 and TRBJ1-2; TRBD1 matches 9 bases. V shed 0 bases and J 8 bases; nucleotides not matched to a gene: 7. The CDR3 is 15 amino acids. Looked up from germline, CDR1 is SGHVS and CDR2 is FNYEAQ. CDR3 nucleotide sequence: TGTGCCAGCAGCTTAGCGGCCGGGACAGGGTTGGGCTACACCTTC. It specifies CASSLAAGTGLGYTF. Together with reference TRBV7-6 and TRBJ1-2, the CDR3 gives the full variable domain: GAGVSQSPRYKVTKRGQDVALRCDPISGHVSLYWYRQALGQGPEFLTYFNYEAQQDKSGLPNDRFSAERPEGSISTLTIQRTEQRDSAMYRCASSLAAGTGLGYTFGSGTRLTVV.

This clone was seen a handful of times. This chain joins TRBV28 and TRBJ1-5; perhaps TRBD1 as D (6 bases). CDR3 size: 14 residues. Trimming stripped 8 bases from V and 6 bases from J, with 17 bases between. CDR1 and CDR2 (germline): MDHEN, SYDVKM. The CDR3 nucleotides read TGTGCCAGCGAGGGACAAGGGGAAACTCAGCCCCAGCATTTT. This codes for CASEGQGETQPQHF. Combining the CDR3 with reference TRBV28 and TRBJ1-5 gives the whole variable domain DVKVTQSSRYLVKRTGEKVFLECVQDMDHENMFWYRQDPGLGLRLIYFSYDVKMKEKGDIPEGYSVSREKKERFSLILESASTNQTSMYLCASEGQGETQPQHFGDGTRLSIL.